Included here is one T cell receptor beta chain sequence, with context. The antigen remains unidentified. Use of 60 Vbeta and 13 Jbeta primers characterized the PCR. Sequencing was performed with immunoSEQ multiplex PCR; in TCRdb, only in-frame clones are kept and a portion is missing. The repertoire includes 140,000 or so clones, over 75% of them detected once, and less than 1.5% sits in the top ten. These data originate in a study of cytomegalovirus exposure and HLA in healthy donors. On the study more broadly: A prior analysis found 117 million unique TCR beta sequences from 170 million or so T cells.

The germline V gene has CDR1 MNHEY and CDR2 SVGAGI. Trimming shortened V by 6 bases and J by 0 bases, and 10 bases separated the two germline ends. CDR3 length: 14 residues. The study's findings and limits: The investigators catalogued 164 TCR beta chains as cytomegalovirus-associated. TRBV6-2, TRBV6-3 and some other V segments were excluded as indistinguishable.

The chain recombines TRBV6-5 with TRBJ2-3, with D maybe TRBD1 (6 bases). The TCR comes from a female donor in good health and CMV-seronegative. Sequenced: PBMCs. DNA of the CDR3: TGTGCCAGCAGCCGAACAGGGAGCACAGATACGCAGTATTTT. As protein: CASSRTGSTDTQYF.